This T cell receptor (beta chain) was identified in a study of blood T cells in healthy people across ages. This CDR3 region has 14 residues. CDR1 SQVTM and CDR2 ANQGSEA come from the germline V gene. In each sample, at least 6.5 million PBMCs were isolated. A second PCR, run for about 7 to 11 cycles, used a sample-barcoded 5' primer plus a J-beta primer mix. Every sample produced at least 2.5 million CDR3-containing paired-end reads. TCRdb re-derived calls from the 5' RACE reads in MiXCR, one entry per CDR3 protein. The profile shows more than 600,000 distinct CDR3 sequences, 20% to 25% of them singletons. Findings and caveats of the study: Strongly correlated with naive T cell percentage was TCR beta diversity. Not knowing donor CMV status may have confounded expanded clonotype changes.

This clonotype was seen only a few times. As yet, its antigen is unknown. A read error may account for a junction end that differs from germline. This sample also appeared in a second study, on T cells of mothers and their children.

J is TRBJ2-5 and V is TRBV29-1; 9 nucleotides agree with TRBD2. Sequencing used blood. This TCR derives from a boy aged 5-17 years in good health. The CDR3 spells CSVEEAGGQETQYF. The CDR3 nucleotides read TGCAGCGTGGAAGAAGCGGGGGGACAAGAGACCCAGTACTTC.